The 29 T cell receptor beta chains reported below all come from one sample, sequenced in a study of human versus mouse CDR3 diversity and MHC coevolution. Some clones are missing from TCRdb's copy, which holds only in-frame ones; the method was immunoSEQ multiplex PCR. The table has around 74,000 clones, 80% to 95% seen once. The sequencing input was naive CD4+ T cells from blood. Stated subset: CD45RO-negative CD62L-positive naive CD4 T cells. The receptors come from a person aged 30 to 70 in good health.

This clone has just one count. The chain has TRBV7-6 and TRBJ1-6, with a weak D call TRBD1 (6 bases). The CDR3 sequence is 15 residues long. Germline assignment: CDR1 SGHVS and CDR2 FNYEAQ. Trimming took 5 bases from V and 10 from J, leaving 18 bases between them. DNA for the CDR3: TGTGCCAGCAGCCCGGATAGGGCAGGGGTCTCACCCCTCCACTTT. Translation gives CASSPDRAGVSPLHF.

The genes are TRBV6-5 and TRBJ2-7; D not certain. V lost 4 bases to trimming and J lost 2 bases, with 12 bases between them. The CDR3 has 14 residues. The germline V gene encodes CDR1 MNHEY and CDR2 SVGAGI. CDR3 sequence: CASSWSRRTYEQYF. CDR3 DNA sequence: TGTGCCAGCAGTTGGTCCCGGAGAACCTACGAGCAGTACTTC.

The genes are TRBV6-5 and TRBJ1-6; a possible D gene is TRBD1 (5 bases). The CDR3 runs 15 residues. V lost 0 bases, J lost 6 bases, and 9 bases lay in between. The germline CDR1 and CDR2 sequences are MNHEY and SVGAGI. This CDR3 is CASSYSGGFNSPLHF. The CDR3 nucleotides read TGTGCCAGCAGTTACTCTGGGGGGTTTAATTCACCCCTCCACTTT.

This clone is a singleton in its sample. CDR3 sequence reads: CASSPSPYSNQPQHF. The CDR3 DNA follows: TGTGCCAGCAGCCCTAGCCCGTATAGCAATCAGCCCCAGCATTTT. The chain couples TRBV27 to TRBJ1-5; D is uncertain. The CDR3 totals 15 residues. V was clipped by 6 bases and J by 0 bases, with 12 bases between them. Germline V lookup: CDR1 MNHEY, CDR2 SMNVEV (reference sequence).

This clone was picked up one time. The CDR3 loop is CASRTSNNSPLHF. In nucleotides, the CDR3 is TGCGCCAGCCGGACAAGTAATAATTCACCCCTCCACTTT. This rearrangement joins TRBV5-1 to TRBJ1-6; D is possibly TRBD1 (5 bases). Germline V gene sequence: CDR1 SGHRS, CDR2 YFSETQ. This CDR3 spans 13 amino acids. V shed 7 bases and J shed 5 bases, with 10 bases lying between them.

This chain uses TRBV2 with TRBJ2-3, with 10 bases that match TRBD2. Per the germline V gene, CDR1 is SNHLY and CDR2 is FYNNEI. V dropped 5 bases and J dropped 5; count of bases not matched to a gene: 4. This CDR3 is 14 amino acids long. The chain's CDR3 is CASSLAGVGDTQYF. As DNA, the CDR3 is TGTGCCAGCAGTCTAGCGGGAGTTGGAGATACGCAGTATTTT. The full variable domain, completed using reference TRBV2 and TRBJ2-3, is EPEVTQTPSHQVTQMGQEVILRCVPISNHLYFYWYRQILGQKVEFLVSFYNNEISEKSEIFDDQFSVERPDGSNFTLKIRSTKLEDSAMYFCASSLAGVGDTQYFGPGTRLTVL.

This clone appeared once. The chain links TRBV5-1 to TRBJ2-1; 9 bases are a match to TRBD1. CDR1 SGHRS and CDR2 YFSETQ come from the germline V gene. This CDR3 has 17 residues. The J segment lost 7 bases and the V segment lost 0 bases, leaving 11 bases of the junction unmatched. The CDR3 DNA reads TGCGCCAGCAGCTTGGATCCCCCGGGACAGGGTTTAAATGAGCAGTTCTTC. Residues: CASSLDPPGQGLNEQFF.

The CDR3 spells CASRSQGANYGYTF. CDR3 nucleotide sequence: TGTGCCAGCCGATCACAGGGAGCGAACTATGGCTACACCTTC. This chain uses TRBV19 with TRBJ1-2, with TRBD1 as a possible D gene (6 bases). CDR1 is LNHDA and CDR2 is SQIVND in the germline V gene (reference sequence). Trimming left V 9 bases short and J 2 bases short, with 16 bases between. The CDR3 spans 14 residues.

Details on this clone: In the same sample, other DNA sequences code for this CDR3. This chain connects TRBV6-1 to TRBJ1-2, with a tentative D call TRBD1 (6 bases). The V gene lost 2 bases and the J gene lost 8 bases, with 18 bases spanning the gap. The CDR3 covers 15 residues. Germline CDR1 and CDR2: MNHNS and SASEGT. For the CDR3, the DNA is TGTGCCAGCAGTGAAAGGGGGACGGGGCTTTCAGGCTACACCTTC. The encoded protein is CASSERGTGLSGYTF.

V usage is TRBV18 and J usage is TRBJ2-5; 8 bases are shared with TRBD2. The CDR3 has 16 residues. The germline gives CDR1 KGHSH, CDR2 LQKENI. The trim removed 5 bases at V and 9 bases at J, leaving 17 bases unmatched. The CDR3 is CASSSRSTSASGPQYF. CDR3 in DNA: TGTGCCAGCTCATCAAGATCGACTAGCGCTTCGGGGCCCCAGTACTTC.

V gene TRBV5-4 combines with J gene TRBJ2-3; 13 bases are a match to TRBD2. The CDR3 has 17 amino acids. Losses at the gene ends were 3 bases for V and 2 bases for J; bases not matched to a gene: 6. Germline V gene lookup returns CDR1 SGHNT and CDR2 YYREEE (reference sequence). DNA of the CDR3: TGTGCCAGCAGCTCAATGACTAGCGGGGGGATCACAGATACGCAGTATTTT. This translates into CASSSMTSGGITDTQYF. Combining the CDR3 with reference TRBV5-4 and TRBJ2-3 gives the whole variable domain ETGVTQSPTHLIKTRGQQVTLRCSSQSGHNTVSWYQQALGQGPQFIFQYYREEENGRGNFPPRFSGLQFPNYSSELNVNALELDDSALYLCASSSMTSGGITDTQYFGPGTRLTVL.

The J gene is TRBJ1-1, the V gene TRBV5-6, with 7 bases aligning to TRBD1. The CDR3 extends over 12 amino acids. J lost 7 bases, V lost 3 bases, and 3 bases had no gene match. Germline CDR1 reads SGHDT; CDR2 reads YYEEEE. In DNA form, the CDR3 reads TGTGCCAGCAGCTCGAACAGGGGTGAAGCTTTCTTT. Encoded protein: CASSSNRGEAFF.

The rearrangement uses TRBV25-1 and TRBJ2-5; TRBD1 aligns across 7 bases. Per the germline V gene, CDR1 is MGHDK and CDR2 is SYGVNS. The CDR3 length is 17 residues. Unmatched junction bases numbered 11, after V lost 2 bases and J lost 2 bases. CDR3 in DNA: TGTGCCAGCAGTGAAGGTAGGATCGGACAGGCACAAGAGACCCAGTACTTC. As protein: CASSEGRIGQAQETQYF. The variable domain in full, completed from reference TRBV25-1 and TRBJ2-5, reads EADIYQTPRYLVIGTGKKITLECSQTMGHDKMYWYQQDPGMELHLIHYSYGVNSTEKGDLSSESTVSRIRTEHFPLTLESARPSHTSQYLCASSEGRIGQAQETQYFGPGTRLLVL.

The chain couples TRBV16 to TRBJ2-3; 10 nucleotides align to TRBD2. CDR3 size: 17 residues. Germline V gives CDR1 KGHSY, CDR2 FQNENV. V lost 0 bases and J lost 3; bases outside the gene matches: 6. CDR3 residues: CASSQSLSSGRTDTQYF. CDR3 sequence (DNA): TGTGCCAGCAGCCAATCTCTCTCTAGCGGGAGAACAGATACGCAGTATTTT.

The chain is built from TRBV19 and TRBJ1-6; weak D call: TRBD1 (5 bases). The CDR3 is made up of 15 amino acids. Germline CDR1 reads LNHDA; CDR2 reads SQIVND (reference sequence). V dropped 5 bases and J dropped 7 bases, with 15 bases sitting between them. The CDR3 region is CASSGGVLENSPLHF. The CDR3, as DNA: TGTGCCAGTAGTGGAGGGGTTCTTGAGAATTCACCCCTCCACTTT.

The chain recombines TRBV19 with TRBJ2-7; 9 nucleotides match TRBD1. Germline V CDR1 and CDR2: LNHDA, SQIVND (reference sequence). The junction had 3 bases not matched to a gene; V was cut back by 4 bases and J by 2 bases. CDR3 length equals 14 residues. Here the CDR3 DNA reads TGTGCCAGTAGTACCAGACAGGGGGCCTACGAGCAGTACTTC. Translated: CASSTRQGAYEQYF.

Worth noting for this clone: A junction boundary mismatches the germline segment, possibly from a read error. V gene TRBV5-1 combines with J gene TRBJ2-2; 7 bases agree with TRBD2. Per the germline V gene, CDR1 is SGHRS and CDR2 is YFSETQ. The CDR3 totals 16 residues. The CDR3 reads CVSSPGLTSNTGELFF. As DNA, the CDR3 is TGCGTCAGCAGCCCGGGACTAACATCGAACACCGGGGAGCTGTTTTTT. The full variable domain, in which reference TRBV5-1 and TRBJ2-2 provide the parts outside the CDR3, is KAGVTQTPRYLIKTRGQQVTLSCSPISGHRSVSWYQQTPGQGLQFLFEYFSETQRNKGNFPGRFSGRQFSNSRSEMNVSTLELGDSALYLCVSSPGLTSNTGELFFGEGSRLTVL.

V and J are TRBV10-2 and TRBJ1-1, with D maybe TRBD1 (6 bases). Germline values: CDR1 WSHSY, CDR2 SAAADI. The V and J ends lost 0 bases and 4 bases respectively, with 15 bases between them. This CDR3 is built from 16 residues. CDR3 sequence reads: CASSESRGLGSTEAFF. The CDR3 DNA reads TGCGCCAGCAGTGAGTCTAGGGGGTTAGGTAGCACTGAAGCTTTCTTT.

V gene TRBV7-9 combines with J gene TRBJ1-1; D is unclear. Germline loops: CDR1 SEHNR, CDR2 FQNEAQ (reference sequence). The CDR3 covers 9 residues. Trimming cost V 5 bases and J 10 bases, with 5 bases left between them. CDR3 in amino acids: CASSPRAFF. CDR3 coding DNA: TGTGCCAGCAGCCCCCGAGCTTTCTTT.

This sequence joins TRBV19 and TRBJ2-4; 12 nucleotides agree with TRBD1. The germline V gene has CDR1 LNHDA and CDR2 SQIVND (reference sequence). The CDR3 has 15 residues. Trimming removed 5 bases from V and 9 bases from J; junction bases left unmatched: 8. This CDR3 is CASSPTGTGGFIQYF. Here the CDR3 DNA reads TGTGCCAGTAGTCCAACAGGGACAGGGGGCTTCATTCAGTACTTC.

The V call is TRBV7-9, the J call TRBJ1-5; 7 nucleotides align to TRBD1. This CDR3 spans 15 amino acids. Germline CDR1 is SEHNR and CDR2 is FQNEAQ (reference sequence). Germline trimming cut 1 base from V and 10 bases from J; bases unmatched to any gene: 10. The CDR3 coding sequence is TGTGCCAGCAGCTTAGAGGGGGCGCCTTTATATCCCCAGCATTTT. Translation: CASSLEGAPLYPQHF.

The rearrangement links TRBV25-1 to TRBJ2-6; 8 nucleotides line up with TRBD2. J lost 0 bases, V lost 6 bases, and 10 bases had no gene match. Germline CDR1 is MGHDK and CDR2 is SYGVNS. The CDR3 spans 18 residues. Written as DNA, the CDR3 is TGTGCCAGCAGCCCGAGGCGGGGGGCGGTCTCTGGGGCCAACGTCCTGACTTTC. This gives the protein CASSPRRGAVSGANVLTF.

V and J are TRBV5-6 and TRBJ1-1, with D unclear. CDR1 is SGHDT and CDR2 is YYEEEE in the germline V gene. The CDR3 extends over 14 amino acids. The V and J ends lost 1 base and 0 bases respectively, with 7 bases between them. CDR3 in DNA: TGTGCCAGCAGCTTGTACAGATTGAACACTGAAGCTTTCTTT. As protein: CASSLYRLNTEAFF.

V and J are TRBV2 and TRBJ2-7; the D gene is possibly TRBD2 (5 bases). Germline CDR1 reads SNHLY; CDR2 reads FYNNEI. This CDR3 comprises 14 residues. Trimming took off 3 bases at V and 2 bases at J, with 11 bases between the two ends. The CDR3, as DNA: TGTGCCAGCAGTGACAGGCGACTACCCTACGAGCAGTACTTC. Translated, it gives CASSDRRLPYEQYF.

The chain carries TRBV7-8 and TRBJ2-2, with D unclear. CDR1 is SGHVS and CDR2 is FQNEAQ in the germline V gene. Trimming stripped 5 bases from V and 7 bases from J, with 8 bases between. There are 12 residues in the CDR3. The CDR3 sequence: CASSQLNGELFF. The CDR3 nucleotides read TGTGCCAGCAGCCAGTTAAACGGGGAGCTGTTTTTT.

This sequence joins TRBV19 and TRBJ2-2; possible D gene TRBD2, 5 bases. Germline V gene lookup returns CDR1 LNHDA and CDR2 SQIVND (reference sequence). The CDR3 has 15 residues. V lost 6 bases to trimming and J lost 0 bases, with 11 bases between them. The CDR3 sequence: CASRSHGANTGELFF. The CDR3 nucleotides are TGTGCCAGTAGGTCCCACGGGGCGAACACCGGGGAGCTGTTTTTT.

The chain combines TRBV19 with TRBJ1-6, with 11 bases lining up with TRBD1. This CDR3 is 16 amino acids long. Trimming removed 6 bases from V and 2 bases from J; junction bases left unmatched: 3. Germline CDR1 reads LNHDA; CDR2 reads SQIVND (reference sequence). CDR3 sequence reads: CASRPGQGAYNSPLHF. The DNA of the CDR3 is TGTGCCAGTAGGCCGGGACAGGGGGCCTATAATTCACCCCTCCACTTT.

The chain links TRBV18 to TRBJ2-7, with TRBD1 identical over 8 bases. Germline CDR1 and CDR2: KGHSH and LQKENI. V was clipped by 6 bases and J by 0 bases; unmatched bases: 13. CDR3 size: 17 residues. CDR3 DNA sequence: TGTGCCAGCTCCCCCCCGGCAGGGGGCACCCACTCCTACGAGCAGTACTTC. Protein product: CASSPPAGGTHSYEQYF.

This rearrangement joins TRBV19 to TRBJ2-7; D uncertain. Germline values: CDR1 LNHDA, CDR2 SQIVND (reference sequence). The CDR3 has 11 residues. V gave up 7 bases and J gave up 3 bases, with 7 bases separating them. CDR3 amino acids: CASKGGYEQYF. Here the CDR3 DNA reads TGTGCCAGTAAAGGCGGCTACGAGCAGTACTTC.